The present entry profiles one TCR beta chain with its context. The table lists this clonotype with many counts. Its specific antigen is unknown. Base quality data are lacking; no much larger clone is found one base away. These data are taken from a study of Graves' ophthalmopathy and Graves' hyperthyroidism (dated by TCRdb to the late 2010s). Background for the entire study: Peripheral blood was collected at initial diagnosis, prior to any treatment. The study used TCR beta repertoire signatures to distinguish Graves' ophthalmopathy from Graves' hyperthyroidism and to predict progression to ophthalmopathy. In total, some 130 blood samples were TCR-sequenced: 43 ophthalmopathy, 75 hyperthyroidism and about 17 hyperthyroidism-to-ophthalmopathy patients. A discovery set of 100 patients (43 ophthalmopathy, approximately 58 stable hyperthyroidism) was enrolled to explore V-J signatures distinguishing ophthalmopathy from hyperthyroidism. For independent validation, a separate cohort was made up of 18 hyperthyroidism patients plus 17 patients who later progressed from hyperthyroidism to ophthalmopathy. In roughly six hyperthyroidism patients, the T-cell repertoires found in thyroid tissue were compared with those found in blood. Once sampling was done, hyperthyroidism patients were given methimazole at a starting dose of 30 mg daily, while ophthalmopathy patients were given high-dose intravenous methylprednisolone. The paper as a whole reports these results and caveats: No statistical method was used to set the sample size in advance, and the investigators knew which group each participant was assigned to. Most expanded thyroid clonotypes with frequency above 0.001 were also detected in blood, suggesting blood repertoires may reflect the thyroid immune response. In validation, the model predicted ophthalmopathy progression with about 70% sensitivity and about 73% specificity; eleven to twelve predicted patients were CT-confirmed with GO in a median of around 6.5 months. The 13-signature model separated ophthalmopathy from stable hyperthyroidism with roughly 88% sensitivity and approximately 83% specificity in cross-validation, and 80%/75% in the test set.

V ends up 7 bases short and J 0 bases short, with an unmatched junction base count of 4. CDR1 and CDR2, per the germline V gene, are SQVTM and ANQGSEA. Inclusive of the bounding cysteine and phenylalanine, the CDR3 is 13 residues long. The read is trimmed to its CDR3 DNA, 39 bases read in frame from base 1. TCR beta CDR3 regions were amplified from RNA transcripts for repertoire sequencing. The first round was an RT-PCR using HTBI primers with the Qiagen OneStep RT-PCR kit, and this first round was followed by a second-round multiplex PCR, then size selection and purification. Libraries were sequenced paired-end with 100 bp reads on an Illumina HiSeq2000. On the authors' methods: SOAPnuke was used to process the reads, removing any read that contained adapters or uncalled bases, had a mean Phred below 15, or lacked an exact match to the constant primer or identifier. COPE v1.2.5 was used to merge high-quality paired reads. Clonotypes were defined as unique nucleotide sequences and were aligned to IMGT TRB V, D and J references using MiTCR v1.1. The analysis was limited to V-J combinations with a frequency above 0.0001, which together covered approximately 99% of repertoires. For each V-J combination, a TCR clonal expansion and chaos score was defined as F50 clonal expansion divided by the chaos observed in the TCRdist matrix. Welch's t-statistics and random forest were used to reduce the features to approximately 13 V-J combinations, which were then used as input to a naive Bayes classifier. Thyroid-blood repertoire similarity was quantified with the Morisita-Horn index. TCRdb reran the public reads through fastp at Q25 and MiXCR, keeping productive beta chains. Here each entry gathers all rows of one CDR3 protein and keeps the most common genes and DNA. The authors' filters were not applied to this entry. The sample yields about 390,000 distinct CDR3 sequences; 15% to 20% were counted once. The ten top clones hold roughly 2.4% of the sample.

Hyperthyroidism was considered stable if no progression to ophthalmopathy occurred within 18 months of follow-up. The hyperthyroidism patients were 18 to 65 years old and newly diagnosed, with a disease duration of less than 2 months. Patients were excluded if they had other autoimmune diseases, uncontrolled infections, pregnancy or lactation. Clinical symptoms, serum thyroxine, TRAb, thyroid ultrasound and orbital computed tomography were used for diagnosis. PBMCs were isolated from about 9.2 ml of fresh peripheral blood by Ficoll-Paque density gradient centrifugation. Trizol reagent was used to extract the total RNA, and its quality was then checked on an Agilent 2100 Bioanalyzer.

This sequence uses TRBV29-1 and TRBJ1-1, with 8 central nucleotides matching TRBD1. The sequenced sample consisted of peripheral blood. The source of this sequence is an adult woman with stable Graves' hyperthyroidism. The nucleotide sequence is given as TGCAGCGGAAAGACAGGGGTGAACACTGAAGCTTTCTTT. The resulting protein is CSGKTGVNTEAFF.